This entry lists 8 T cell receptor beta chains sequenced from one sample in a study of T cell repertoires in cytomegalovirus infection. TCRdb analysed the reads with MiXCR anew, one entry per CDR3 protein. The sample includes around 70,000 distinct CDR3 sequences, 3% to 4.5% of them seen just once. The specimen sequenced was PBMCs. The receptor source for this set is a human donor in good health (CMV status not recorded). Some clones in this sample may be carry-over from other donors' samples.

This clonotype was recorded many times. The CDR3 nucleotides are TGTGCCAGTTCCGACAGCTACAATCAGCCCCAGCATTTT. This sequence encodes CASSDSYNQPQHF. The chain recombines TRBV19 with TRBJ1-5; D may be TRBD1 (5 bases). Trimming pared 8 bases from V and 3 bases from J, leaving 11 bases between. This CDR3 region has 13 residues. Germline V lookup: CDR1 LNHDA, CDR2 SQIVND (reference sequence).

The sample holds many counts of this clonotype. V usage is TRBV29-1 and J usage is TRBJ2-1, with a weak D call TRBD2 (7 bases). Per germline, CDR1 SQVTM and CDR2 ANQGSEA. Deletions cut 7 bases from V and 5 bases from J, with 15 bases between. CDR3 size: 13 residues. This chain's CDR3 is CSASGGPDNEQFF. The CDR3 bases are TGCAGCGCCTCCGGGGGGCCAGACAATGAGCAGTTCTTC.

Many counts were recorded for this clonotype. The chain employs TRBV7-2 and TRBJ2-7, with D unresolved. Germline V lookup: CDR1 SGHTA, CDR2 FQGNSA. Trimming removed 2 bases at V and 3 bases at J, with 2 bases between. The CDR3 spans 11 residues. In DNA, the CDR3 is TGTGCCAGCAGCTTATACTACGAGCAGTACTTC. As protein: CASSLYYEQYF.

In this sample, this clonotype turned up many times. V is TRBV11-3 and J is TRBJ2-3, with D unclear. Germline-derived CDR1 and CDR2 are SGHNT and YENEEA. The CDR3 consists of 15 residues. V shed 1 base and J shed 6 bases, with 14 bases lying between them. DNA of the CDR3: TGTGCCAGCAGCTTAGCCCCCCTCGTCGCGGATACGCAGTATTTT. Its protein is CASSLAPLVADTQYF.

This clonotype was counted at least ten times. V is TRBV2 and J is TRBJ1-5, with unresolved D. Trimming removed 6 bases at V and 5 bases at J, with 17 bases between. Germline V lookup: CDR1 SNHLY, CDR2 FYNNEI. CDR3 length: 15 residues. DNA of the CDR3: TGTGCCAGCAGCAGAGGCGGTTCCTTCGATCAGCCCCAGCATTTT. Protein: CASSRGGSFDQPQHF.

This clonotype was seen ten or more times. The chain couples TRBV7-2 to TRBJ1-6; weak D call: TRBD1 (6 bases). This CDR3 has 13 residues. The V gene's germline CDR1 is SGHTA and CDR2 FQGNSA. Trimming left V 6 bases short and J 4 bases short, with 7 bases between. Here the CDR3 DNA reads TGTGCCAGCAGGACAGGATATAATTCACCCCTCCACTTT. Its protein is CASRTGYNSPLHF.

This clonotype was found a few times. The chain joins TRBV7-2 to TRBJ2-5; D perhaps matches TRBD2 (6 bases). V lost 2 bases and J 5 bases, leaving 15 bases between the germline ends. Looked up from germline, CDR1 is SGHTA and CDR2 is FQGNSA. The CDR3 has 15 residues. In nucleotides, the CDR3 is TGTGCCAGCAGCTTATCTCGGGGGAGGCGTGAGACCCAGTACTTC. Amino acid sequence: CASSLSRGRRETQYF. The complete variable domain, with remaining parts taken from reference TRBV7-2 and TRBJ2-5, reads GAGVSQSPSNKVTEKGKDVELRCDPISGHTALYWYRQSLGQGLEFLIYFQGNSAPDKSGLPSDRFSAERTGGSVSTLTIQRTQQEDSAVYLCASSLSRGRRETQYFGPGTRLLVL.

The sample holds many counts of this clonotype. V gene TRBV7-2 combines with J gene TRBJ2-4, with D possibly being TRBD2 (6 bases). Deletions cut 4 bases from V and 6 bases from J, with 13 bases between. The CDR3 is 14 amino acids. Germline-derived CDR1 and CDR2 are SGHTA and FQGNSA. The DNA of the CDR3 is TGTGCCAGCAGCTCGGGGGACGCAACAAACATTCAGTACTTC. This gives the protein CASSSGDATNIQYF.